This T cell receptor (beta chain) was retrieved from a study of response to subunit inactivated influenza vaccine. A single record per CDR3 protein comes from TCRdb applying MiXCR to the RT-PCR reads. The sample carries some 570,000 distinct CDR3 sequences, around 11% recorded once. The V gene end was trimmed by 0 bases and the J gene end by 5 bases; junction bases not matched to a gene: 4. Germline V gives CDR1 SGHRS, CDR2 YFSETQ. CDR3 length: 15 amino acids. This clonotype was detected a few times. The sample was also reused in another study, on T cells expressing NK-cell markers. Turning to that study: In generating TCR beta cDNA, 5'RACE template switching with UMIs was used. HCMV serostatus: most of the eight sequenced donors positive, one negative. CD8+ T cells in over 5 donors included dominant NKG2C+ clonotypes at roughly 1.0-7.0%.

This receptor was taken from a man aged 50-60 years who received an inactivated influenza vaccine. The genes are TRBV5-1 and TRBJ2-2; 7 bases are a match to TRBD1. Sequences were derived from PBMCs from blood, sampled on the day of vaccination. The CDR3 is CASSLGDRETGELFF. DNA for the CDR3: TGCGCCAGCAGCTTGGGCGACAGGGAGACCGGGGAGCTGTTTTTT.